One sample yielded the 2 T cell receptor beta chains listed below, sequenced in a study of blood T cell repertoires in COVID-19. Clones were sequenced by immunoSEQ multiplex PCR, and TCRdb holds only the in-frame ones, with some missing. In the table there are hundreds of thousands of clones, about 91% of which are singletons. The sequenced material came from peripheral blood. The receptors derive from a woman between 50 and 59 years old with COVID-19, enrolled during active disease.

The V and J genes are TRBV29-1 and TRBJ2-3, with D possibly TRBD2 on 6 matching bases. The CDR3 runs 14 residues. V was shortened by 8 bases and J by 6 bases, with 21 bases between the two germline ends. The germline V gene encodes CDR1 SQVTM and CDR2 ANQGSEA. The CDR3 sequence is CSFSLGRFRDTQYF. The CDR3 nucleotides read TGCAGCTTCTCCCTAGGGAGGTTTAGGGATACGCAGTATTTT.

The chain has TRBV29-1 and TRBJ2-2, with a tentative D call TRBD1 (5 bases). V was pared by 4 bases and J by 6 bases, with 9 bases between. This CDR3 is 12 amino acids long. The germline V gene has CDR1 SQVTM and CDR2 ANQGSEA. For the CDR3, the DNA is TGCAGCGTTGCAGGGAAGGCCGGGGAGCTGTTTTTT. Translation: CSVAGKAGELFF.